The next 14 T cell receptor beta chains were all read from a single sample in a study of cytomegalovirus exposure and HLA in healthy donors. Using immunoSEQ multiplex PCR, the repertoire was profiled, and TCRdb retains in-frame clones only, with some absent. This sample has approximately 72,000 clones; roughly 94% occur once, and the top ten carry approximately 0.59%. Specimen: PBMCs. These receptors all come from a young woman in good health and CMV-seronegative.

A remark on this clone: Compared with germline, one end of the junction differs, possibly owing to a read error. The V and J genes are TRBV7-7 and TRBJ2-2; D is unresolved. The length of the CDR3 is 13 residues. CDR1 is SSHAT, CDR2 FNYEAQ, per germline (reference sequence). CDR3: CASSKTGAGELFF. The CDR3, as DNA: TGTGCTAGCAGCAAAACCGGAGCCGGGGAGCTGTTTTTT.

This chain connects TRBV5-8 to TRBJ2-3, with TRBD1 matching over 10 bases. The V segment lost 5 bases and the J segment 2 bases; nucleotides outside the gene matches: 8. The length of the CDR3 is 16 residues. The germline gives CDR1 SGHTS, CDR2 YDEGEE. CDR3 coding DNA: TGTGCCAGCAGTTATGACAGGGGGCTTTTCACAGATACGCAGTATTTT. Translation gives CASSYDRGLFTDTQYF.

The V and J genes are TRBV7-9 and TRBJ2-3, with 13 nucleotides matching TRBD2. The CDR3 is made up of 17 amino acids. J was trimmed by 4 bases and V by 4 bases; bases with no gene match: 8. CDR1 is SEHNR, CDR2 FQNEAQ, per germline (reference sequence). Written as DNA, the CDR3 is TGTGCCAGCAGCTCAGGACTAGCGGGGGTTTCTGCAGATACGCAGTATTTT. Its translation: CASSSGLAGVSADTQYF. Complete variable domain (other parts from reference TRBV7-9 and TRBJ2-3): DTGVSQNPRHKITKRGQNVTFRCDPISEHNRLYWYRQTLGQGPEFLTYFQNEAQLEKSRLLSDRFSAERPKGSFSTLEIQRTEQGDSAMYLCASSSGLAGVSADTQYFGPGTRLTVL.

The chain combines TRBV7-2 with TRBJ2-7; TRBD2 aligns across 9 bases. Germline V gives CDR1 SGHTA, CDR2 FQGNSA. The CDR3 length is 16 residues. Trimming removed 5 bases from V and 3 bases from J; junction bases left unmatched: 11. The CDR3 loop reads CASSHREAGGRYEQYF. The CDR3 DNA is TGTGCCAGCAGCCACAGGGAAGCGGGGGGCCGCTACGAGCAGTACTTC.

This clone was recorded once. The chain is built from TRBV2 and TRBJ1-2, with D possibly TRBD1 on 5 matching bases. The CDR3 sequence is 16 residues long. Germline V gene lookup returns CDR1 SNHLY and CDR2 FYNNEI. The V end was cut by 5 bases, the J end by 6 bases, with 22 bases between. CDR3 residues: CASSPDIPRSFDGYTF. The CDR3 DNA is TGTGCCAGCAGTCCGGACATCCCCCGTTCGTTCGATGGCTACACCTTC.

The chain couples TRBV7-2 to TRBJ1-5, with D possibly being TRBD1 (6 bases). Between the trimmed V and J ends, which lost 1 base and 1 base, there was a span of 8 bases. The CDR3 covers 15 residues. Germline V lookup: CDR1 SGHTA, CDR2 FQGNSA. The CDR3 DNA is TGTGCCAGCAGCTTAGACAGGGTAAGCAATCAGCCCCAGCATTTT. Encoded protein: CASSLDRVSNQPQHF.

The chain uses TRBV27 and TRBJ2-3; maybe TRBD1 (5 bases). The CDR3 spans 16 residues. V lost 2 bases and J 2 bases, leaving 14 bases between the germline ends. From germline, CDR1 is MNHEY and CDR2 SMNVEV (reference sequence). In DNA form, the CDR3 reads TGTGCCAGCAGTTTAGTCAGGGTTAGGAACACAGATACGCAGTATTTT. As protein: CASSLVRVRNTDTQYF.

The chain combines TRBV18 with TRBJ2-3, with D unresolved. Trimming shortened V by 1 base and J by 0 bases, and 5 bases separated the two germline ends. The CDR3 loop spans 14 amino acids. CDR1 is KGHSH and CDR2 is LQKENI in the germline V gene. The CDR3 nucleotides read TGTGCCAGCTCACCACAAGCCAGCACAGATACGCAGTATTTT. It specifies CASSPQASTDTQYF.

The chain carries TRBV5-6 and TRBJ1-1, with D perhaps matching TRBD1 (5 bases). CDR1 is SGHDT and CDR2 is YYEEEE in the germline V gene. V was shortened by 0 bases and J by 5 bases, with 14 bases between the two germline ends. The CDR3 runs to 15 residues. CDR3 residues: CASSLGFGAGTEAFF. Written as DNA, the CDR3 is TGTGCCAGCAGCTTGGGATTTGGGGCAGGAACTGAAGCTTTCTTT.

Here the CDR3 reads CAGQQGLMNTEAFF. The DNA for the CDR3 is TGTGCCGGGCAACAGGGGCTTATGAACACTGAAGCTTTCTTT. J is TRBJ1-1 and V is TRBV15; TRBD1 matches 7 bases. With 11 bases clipped from V and 0 bases from J, the junction kept 9 bases outside the gene matches. CDR1 LNHNV and CDR2 YYDKDF come from the germline V gene (reference sequence). The CDR3 totals 14 residues.

The chain is built from TRBV7-8 and TRBJ1-2; 7 bases are a match to TRBD1. The V and J ends lost 5 bases and 2 bases, in that order; junction bases with no gene match: 11. CDR1 is SGHVS, CDR2 FQNEAQ, per germline. The CDR3 consists of 16 residues. The CDR3 sequence: CASSPSYQGGNYGYTF. The DNA for the CDR3 is TGTGCCAGCAGCCCCTCTTATCAGGGGGGAAACTATGGCTACACCTTC.

The chain links TRBV10-3 to TRBJ2-7; 10 positions agree with TRBD1. V was pared by 6 bases and J by 5 bases, with 10 bases of the junction left unmatched. The length of the CDR3 is 15 residues. Germline-derived CDR1 and CDR2 are ENHRY and SYGVKD. In DNA, the CDR3 is TGTGCCATCAGGAACTCCGGGACAGGGGCCCACGAGCAGTACTTC. Its translation: CAIRNSGTGAHEQYF.

The V gene is TRBV19, the J gene TRBJ1-6; D uncertain. V was clipped by 5 bases and J by 0 bases, with 8 bases between them. Germline loops: CDR1 LNHDA, CDR2 SQIVND (reference sequence). The CDR3 contains 15 residues. CDR3 in DNA: TGTGCCAGTAGTCTATCGTTCTCCTATAATTCACCCCTCCACTTT. Its translation is CASSLSFSYNSPLHF.

The chain uses TRBV25-1 and TRBJ2-5; D may be TRBD1 (5 bases). Trimming removed 2 bases at V and 3 bases at J, with 10 bases between. The germline V gene encodes CDR1 MGHDK and CDR2 SYGVNS. The CDR3 loop spans 14 amino acids. CDR3 region: CASSESFREETQYF. In nucleotides, the CDR3 is TGTGCCAGCAGTGAAAGTTTCAGGGAAGAGACCCAGTACTTC.